This passage covers 5 T cell receptor beta chains from one sample sequenced in a study of early T cells in non-severe SARS-CoV-2 infection. TCRdb analysed the 5' RACE reads with MiXCR anew, one entry per CDR3 protein. The table shows 30,000 to 45,000 distinct CDR3 sequences, with around 5.4% occurring only once. The sequences come from whole blood, collected at baseline. Receptor source: an adult who was a healthcare worker with PCR-confirmed SARS-CoV-2 infection or an uninfected control (not recorded which).

This clonotype was recorded many times. The J gene is TRBJ2-3, the V gene TRBV2, with D unresolved. The CDR3 length is 13 residues. The germline CDR1 and CDR2 sequences are SNHLY and FYNNEI. The V end was cut by 5 bases, the J end by 1 base, with 7 bases between. CDR3: CASSTLGTDTQYF. In nucleotides, the CDR3 is TGTGCCAGCAGTACCCTCGGCACAGATACGCAGTATTTT.

This clonotype has a count of ten or more. This chain joins TRBV12-2 and TRBJ1-5. TRBV12-2 corresponds to a pseudogene. The CDR3 extends over 16 amino acids. DNA of the CDR3: TGTGCAAGTCGCTTAGCGTCCGGCAGACACAATCAGCCCCAGCATTTT. Encoded protein: CASRLASGRHNQPQHF.

The chain combines TRBV7-9 with TRBJ2-7, with 9 positions matching TRBD1. The CDR3 is 14 residues long. Germline CDR1 SEHNR, CDR2 FQNEAQ (reference sequence). V lost 5 bases and J lost 6; bases outside the gene matches: 8. In DNA, the CDR3 is TGTGCCAGCAGCCCGGGACAGGGCACCTCCGAGCAGTACTTC. Translation gives CASSPGQGTSEQYF.

This clonotype was found many times. This chain uses TRBV20-1 with TRBJ2-3; no clear D gene. V lost 5 bases and J 1 base, leaving 7 bases between the germline ends. This CDR3 comprises 12 residues. Germline CDR1 reads DFQATT; CDR2 reads SNEGSKA (reference sequence). CDR3 in amino acids: CSARSGTDTQYF. CDR3 coding DNA: TGCAGTGCTCGGAGCGGCACAGATACGCAGTATTTT.

On this clonotype: A clone one base away is much larger, so this may be a read error. CDR3 loop: CVTRQGEGTGELFF. CDR3 nucleotides: TGTGTCACCCGGCAGGGCGAGGGCACCGGGGAGCTGTTTTTT. The chain joins TRBV15 to TRBJ2-2; D is tentatively TRBD1 or TRBD2 (5 bases each). Germline values: CDR1 LNHNV, CDR2 YYDKDF (reference sequence). The CDR3 loop spans 14 amino acids.